This T cell receptor beta chain was recorded in a study of shared clonotypes between healthy human individuals. Here immunoSEQ multiplex PCR was the method, and the copy in TCRdb shows in-frame clones only, minus some. The sample lists about 2,500,000 clones; approximately 92% were seen once. This clone appeared once. This TCR was sampled from a man aged 18 to 30 in good health. Source material: naive CD4+ T cells sorted from blood. The sample's subset: CD45RA+ positively selected.

The chain's CDR3 is CASSPGPTGFGEKLFF. CDR3 nucleotides: TGCGCCAGCAGCCCCGGCCCCACAGGTTTTGGCGAAAAACTGTTTTTT. This chain links TRBV5-1 with TRBJ1-4; tentative D call: TRBD1 (5 bases). Germline loops: CDR1 SGHRS, CDR2 YFSETQ. The ends were cut back, 4 bases at V and 8 bases at J, with 21 bases in the middle. This CDR3 spans 16 amino acids. Full variable domain (outside the CDR3, taken from reference TRBV5-1 and TRBJ1-4): KAGVTQTPRYLIKTRGQQVTLSCSPISGHRSVSWYQQTPGQGLQFLFEYFSETQRNKGNFPGRFSGRQFSNSRSEMNVSTLELGDSALYLCASSPGPTGFGEKLFFGSGTQLSVL.